This T cell receptor beta chain originates from a study of blood T cell repertoires in COVID-19. In this sample, this clone turned up once. This same CDR3 is encoded by further DNA sequences in the sample. From germline, CDR1 is SGHRS and CDR2 YFSETQ. The CDR3 is 14 amino acids. Losses at the gene ends were 2 bases for V and 4 bases for J; bases not matched to a gene: 3. This table comes from immunoSEQ multiplex PCR, and its TCRdb copy is limited to in-frame clones, with some not included. Of about 340,000 clones in the sample, roughly 90% were seen once. Source material: PBMCs or T cells enriched from blood (not recorded which). The sequence came from a woman aged 25 to 39 who had recovered from COVID-19. The chain links TRBV5-1 to TRBJ1-1, with 9 bases lining up with TRBD1. Written as DNA, the CDR3 is TGCGCCAGCAGCTTAGGACAGGGGAGCACTGAAGCTTTCTTT. Its protein is CASSLGQGSTEAFF.